What follows are 17 T cell receptor beta chains derived from one specimen sequenced in a study of cytomegalovirus exposure and HLA in healthy donors. A multiplex PCR was run with 60 Vbeta primers and 13 Jbeta primers. Measured with immunoSEQ multiplex PCR; TCRdb has only the in-frame clones, and not every one. The repertoire holds 90,000 to 110,000 clones, with just over 75% as singletons. Specimen: PBMCs. The source is a man between 40 and 49 years old in good health and CMV-seropositive.

This chain uses TRBV7-9 with TRBJ2-5; tentative D call: TRBD1 (5 bases). Germline V gives CDR1 SEHNR, CDR2 FQNEAQ (reference sequence). V was trimmed by 8 bases and J by 2 bases, leaving 15 bases between them. The CDR3 spans 14 residues. This chain's CDR3 is CASWGTGRQETQYF. CDR3 nucleotide sequence: TGTGCCAGCTGGGGAACAGGTAGACAAGAGACCCAGTACTTC.

The chain combines TRBV5-4 with TRBJ1-6; 10 nucleotides line up with TRBD1. The germline V gene has CDR1 SGHNT and CDR2 YYREEE (reference sequence). This CDR3 comprises 15 residues. The junction had 4 bases not matched to a gene; V was cut back by 5 bases and J by 5 bases. The DNA for the CDR3 is TGTGCCAGCAGGTCCGGGACAGGGGATAATTCACCCCTCCACTTT. It translates to CASRSGTGDNSPLHF. Using reference TRBV5-4 and TRBJ1-6 for the parts outside the CDR3, the full variable domain is ETGVTQSPTHLIKTRGQQVTLRCSSQSGHNTVSWYQQALGQGPQFIFQYYREEENGRGNFPPRFSGLQFPNYSSELNVNALELDDSALYLCASRSGTGDNSPLHFGNGTRLTVT.

On this clone: The identical CDR3 is also encoded by other nucleotide sequences in the sample. V usage is TRBV5-4 and J usage is TRBJ2-6, with D possibly matching TRBD2 (5 bases). CDR1 is SGHNT, CDR2 YYREEE, per germline (reference sequence). The CDR3 contains 17 residues. Trimming removed 2 bases from V and 0 bases from J, with 12 bases in between. For the CDR3, the DNA is TGTGCCAGCAGCTTCGGAGGCAGGAGCTCTGGGGCCAACGTCCTGACTTTC. Protein: CASSFGGRSSGANVLTF.

The chain joins TRBV11-2 to TRBJ2-7, with D perhaps TRBD2 (6 bases). CDR3 size: 13 residues. With 4 bases removed from V and 13 bases from J, the gap between germline ends came to 20 bases. In germline, CDR1 is SGHAT, CDR2 FQNNGV. CDR3 sequence (DNA): TGTGCCAGCAGCTCCTATTCGACGGAGGGGCTCTACTTC. Its translation is CASSSYSTEGLYF.

This clone has just a few counts. The genes are TRBV2 and TRBJ2-7; tentatively, D is TRBD1 (6 bases). The CDR3 covers 13 residues. Germline V gene data show CDR1 as SNHLY and CDR2 as FYNNEI. Trimming removed 0 bases from V and 12 bases from J, with 15 bases in between. The CDR3 sequence: CASSEARTASGYF. Written as DNA, the CDR3 is TGTGCCAGCAGTGAAGCGAGGACAGCCTCTGGGTACTTC.

This chain joins TRBV7-2 and TRBJ1-3; no firm D call. CDR1 and CDR2 (germline): SGHTA, FQGNSA. V lost 4 bases to trimming and J lost 0 bases, with 10 bases between them. CDR3 length: 15 residues. CDR3 amino acids: CASSSDINSGNTIYF. The CDR3 bases are TGTGCCAGCAGCTCCGACATCAACTCTGGAAACACCATATATTTT.

This chain joins TRBV28 and TRBJ1-2; a possible D gene is TRBD1 (6 bases). Trimming pared 3 bases from V and 1 base from J, leaving 12 bases between. The CDR3 covers 15 residues. CDR1 is MDHEN and CDR2 is SYDVKM in the germline V gene. This CDR3 reads CASSFSGTRNYGYTF. CDR3 DNA sequence: TGTGCCAGCAGTTTCTCCGGGACACGTAACTATGGCTACACCTTC.

With regard to this clone: One end of the junction is discordant with germline, which a read error may explain. V gene TRBV30 combines with J gene TRBJ1-4; D unresolved. The CDR3 consists of 11 residues. The germline CDR1 and CDR2 sequences are GTSNPN and SVGIG (reference sequence). The CDR3 DNA reads as TGTGCCTGGGCGCCTACGAGGGAGTTGGTTTTT. This encodes CAWAPTRELVF.

This clone was seen only a few times. This chain links TRBV7-9 with TRBJ2-1, with 7 bases aligning to TRBD2. Germline CDR1 is SEHNR and CDR2 is FQNEAQ (reference sequence). V shed 5 bases, J shed 9 bases, and the junction held 13 bases outside the gene matches. CDR3 size: 15 residues. The DNA for the CDR3 is TGTGCCAGCAGCCAAGGTCCAGGGAGGGCAATTGAGCAGTTCTTC. It yields the protein CASSQGPGRAIEQFF.

The chain employs TRBV9 and TRBJ2-5; 8 positions agree with TRBD2. The V and J ends lost 2 bases and 4 bases, in that order; junction bases with no gene match: 1. The CDR3 runs to 13 residues. CDR1 and CDR2 (germline): SGDLS, YYNGEE. The CDR3 DNA sequence: TGTGCCAGCAGCGTCCGGGGGGGAGAGACCCAGTACTTC. Amino acids: CASSVRGGETQYF.

V gene TRBV5-6 combines with J gene TRBJ2-3; D is unclear. Germline V CDR1 and CDR2: SGHDT, YYEEEE. V was cut by 1 base and J by 0 bases, with 9 bases left in between. CDR3 length equals 15 residues. CDR3: CASSLFGPSTDTQYF. Here the CDR3 DNA reads TGTGCCAGCAGCTTGTTCGGTCCTAGCACAGATACGCAGTATTTT.

In its sample, this clone was seen a few times. V and J are TRBV2 and TRBJ1-6; tentative D call: TRBD1 (5 bases). There are 16 residues in the CDR3. V lost 6 bases and J 1 base, leaving 13 bases between the germline ends. Germline V gives CDR1 SNHLY, CDR2 FYNNEI. DNA for the CDR3: TGTGCCAGCAGGGCAGGGTCTAGTTCCTATAATTCACCCCTCCACTTT. Translated: CASRAGSSSYNSPLHF.

Only a few counts were recorded for this clone. The rearrangement joins TRBV23-1 to TRBJ1-2; 12 bases align to TRBD1. TRBV23-1 belongs to the ORF category, with a function that is uncertain. There are 18 residues in the CDR3. Losses at the gene ends were 9 bases for V and 2 bases for J; bases not matched to a gene: 16. The CDR3 DNA follows: TGCGCCAGTTATCGGGACAGGGGGCCGCACGGCAGGAACTATGGCTACACCTTC. It translates to CASYRDRGPHGRNYGYTF.

This clone showed up just a few times. V gene TRBV11-2 combines with J gene TRBJ1-5, with D tentatively TRBD1 (5 bases). Per germline, CDR1 SGHAT and CDR2 FQNNGV. Trimming removed 1 base from V and 4 bases from J, with 11 bases in between. This CDR3 contains 15 residues. In nucleotides, the CDR3 is TGTGCCAGCAGCTTAGTCGCAGGGCCGAATCAGCCCCAGCATTTT. Protein: CASSLVAGPNQPQHF. Full variable domain (remainder filled in from reference TRBV11-2 and TRBJ1-5): EAGVAQSPRYKIIEKRQSVAFWCNPISGHATLYWYQQILGQGPKLLIQFQNNGVVDDSQLPKDRFSAERLKGVDSTLKIQPAKLEDSAVYLCASSLVAGPNQPQHFGDGTRLSIL.

The chain joins TRBV7-2 to TRBJ2-2, with 8 positions matching TRBD1. The CDR3 loop spans 13 amino acids. The V and J ends lost 6 bases and 6 bases, in that order; junction bases with no gene match: 3. Germline CDR1 SGHTA, CDR2 FQGNSA. CDR3 region: CASRRTGSGELFF. In DNA, the CDR3 is TGTGCCAGCAGACGGACAGGGTCCGGGGAGCTGTTTTTT.

This clone was detected only a few times. The rearrangement links TRBV18 to TRBJ2-3, with D maybe TRBD2 (6 bases). Trimming took 3 bases from V and 1 from J, leaving 11 bases between them. The CDR3 is 15 amino acids. Germline V lookup: CDR1 KGHSH, CDR2 LQKENI. CDR3 DNA sequence: TGTGCCAGCTCACCTCCAGTAGCGGGCACAGATACGCAGTATTTT. Translating it yields CASSPPVAGTDTQYF.

This clone was seen more than once but under ten times. The J gene is TRBJ2-7, the V gene TRBV9, with TRBD2 matching over 8 bases. Germline V CDR1 and CDR2: SGDLS, YYNGEE. There are 14 residues in the CDR3. V was pared by 4 bases and J by 5 bases, with 8 bases of the junction left unmatched. Here the CDR3 reads CASSRRTSFHEQYF. The CDR3 DNA follows: TGTGCCAGCAGCAGGAGGACTAGCTTCCACGAGCAGTACTTC.